The T cell receptor beta chain under discussion was sequenced for a study of shared clonotypes between healthy human individuals. About the study: Each donor had three CD4 naive, three CD4 memory, two CD8 naive and one CD8 memory plate. Study conclusions and caveats: Blood was the only sampled material, and tissue repertoires likely differ.

Worth noting for this clone: What it recognizes is unknown.

The CDR3 has 14 amino acids. V shed 7 bases and J shed 0 bases, with 10 bases lying between them. Germline values: CDR1 LNHDA, CDR2 SQIVND (reference sequence). Per sorted-subset replicate PCR, input was around 220 ng DNA, representing 30,000 or so T cell genomes. Generated by immunoSEQ multiplex PCR, the TCRdb table keeps only in-frame clones and is missing some. The table records 2 million to 3 million clones, approximately 94% of them present only once. The clonotype originates from a man aged 18 to 29 in good health. Some clones in this sample may be carry-over from other donors' samples. The V gene is TRBV19, the J gene TRBJ1-3; D unresolved. Sequences were obtained from naive CD4+ T cells from PBMCs. Described subset: CD45RA+ positively selected. The CDR3: CASNQANSGNTIYF. The CDR3, as DNA: TGTGCCAGTAACCAGGCCAACTCTGGAAACACCATATATTTT.